Each of the 4 T cell receptor beta chains below was sequenced from the same sample in a study of T-cell memory formation after mild COVID-19. TCRdb recomputed calls from the 5' RACE reads with MiXCR, one row per CDR3 protein. Among 400,000 to 450,000 distinct CDR3 sequences listed, 18% were seen once. Source material: PBMCs or a T cell subset sorted from them (not recorded which). The receptors originated from a young man who had mild COVID-19 (a few samples of this study predate the infection). Cell type and time point are not known.

This chain uses TRBV5-1 with TRBJ1-4, with D uncertain. Trimming took off 6 bases at V and 3 bases at J, with 9 bases between the two ends. In germline, CDR1 is SGHRS, CDR2 YFSETQ. The CDR3 spans 13 residues. As DNA, the CDR3 is TGCGCCAGCACCCCCAGCCCTAATGAAAAACTGTTTTTT. This codes for CASTPSPNEKLFF.

This sequence joins TRBV2 and TRBJ1-2; D gene unclear. Germline V lookup: CDR1 SNHLY, CDR2 FYNNEI. Trimming left V 2 bases short and J 4 bases short, with 14 bases between. This CDR3 is built from 15 residues. The CDR3 is CASSESSEFIYGYTF. Written as DNA, the CDR3 is TGTGCCAGCAGTGAATCCAGCGAGTTCATCTATGGCTACACCTTC.

The chain employs TRBV7-9 and TRBJ1-5; 8 bases match TRBD1. V was clipped by 4 bases and J by 4 bases; unmatched bases: 9. Germline-derived CDR1 and CDR2 are SEHNR and FQNEAQ (reference sequence). The CDR3 extends over 16 amino acids. Here the CDR3 DNA reads TGTGCCAGCAGCTCGTACCAGGGGGCGTCGAATCAGCCCCAGCATTTT. It yields the protein CASSSYQGASNQPQHF.

This clonotype was seen ten or more times. The CDR3 here is CASSFSGADTQYF. The DNA of the CDR3 is TGCGCCAGCAGCTTTAGCGGGGCAGATACGCAGTATTTT. The chain uses TRBV5-1 and TRBJ2-3, with 8 bases identical to TRBD2. The CDR3 is 13 residues long. Germline loops: CDR1 SGHRS, CDR2 YFSETQ. Losses at the gene ends were 2 bases for V and 4 bases for J; bases not matched to a gene: 0.